Listed here are 31 T cell receptor beta chains from one sample, sequenced in a study of control samples from healthy donors and cancer patients. The table came from immunoSEQ multiplex PCR; TCRdb's copy has only in-frame clones and leaves some out. The repertoire holds roughly 180,000 clones, with 85% to 95% as singletons. Material: blood. The origin of the receptors is a woman aged 18-29 years in good health.

The J gene is TRBJ2-2, the V gene TRBV2; D not certain. The germline gives CDR1 SNHLY, CDR2 FYNNEI. Trimming removed 4 bases from V and 1 base from J, with 7 bases in between. The CDR3 has 14 residues. The CDR3 protein is CASSVGGNTGELFF. The CDR3 bases are TGTGCCAGCAGTGTGGGTGGGAACACCGGGGAGCTGTTTTTT.

This clone was observed a single time. CDR3 bases: TGTGCCAGTAGTACGTGGCTGGACAGAGGAGTGAATTCACCCCTCCACTTT. Translating gives CASSTWLDRGVNSPLHF. The rearrangement uses TRBV19 and TRBJ1-6; tentative D call: TRBD1 (6 bases). Trimming took 4 bases from V and 7 from J, leaving 20 bases between them. The CDR3 covers 17 residues. Looked up from germline, CDR1 is LNHDA and CDR2 is SQIVND (reference sequence).

This chain joins TRBV6-5 and TRBJ2-2, with D tentatively TRBD1 (6 bases). V was trimmed by 0 bases and J by 9 bases, leaving 14 bases between them. Germline V CDR1 and CDR2: MNHEY, SVGAGI. CDR3 length: 15 residues. CDR3 region: CASSYSGQPHRELFF. Here the CDR3 DNA reads TGTGCCAGCAGTTACTCCGGACAGCCCCACCGGGAGCTGTTTTTT.

This rearrangement joins TRBV24-1 to TRBJ1-1, with TRBD1 identical over 9 bases. Germline V gives CDR1 KGHDR, CDR2 SFDVKD. The V gene end was trimmed by 6 bases and the J gene end by 1 base; junction bases not matched to a gene: 5. The CDR3 is 15 amino acids. As DNA, the CDR3 is TGTGCCACCAGTCGAACAGGGGGCGAGAACACTGAAGCTTTCTTT. It yields the protein CATSRTGGENTEAFF.

The genes are TRBV18 and TRBJ1-2, with a possible D match to TRBD1 (6 bases). The CDR3 is 14 residues long. Trimming removed 1 base at V and 7 bases at J, with 13 bases between. CDR1 and CDR2 from the germline V gene are KGHSH and LQKENI. CDR3 in amino acids: CASSPLPGDTGYTF. As DNA, the CDR3 is TGTGCCAGCTCACCACTCCCAGGGGATACTGGCTACACCTTC. Full variable domain (rest looked up from reference TRBV18 and TRBJ1-2): NAGVMQNPRHLVRRRGQEARLRCSPMKGHSHVYWYRQLPEEGLKFMVYLQKENIIDESGMPKERFSAEFPKEGPSILRIQQVVRGDSAAYFCASSPLPGDTGYTFGSGTRLTVV.

The chain carries TRBV21-1 and TRBJ2-3; the table calls TRBD2, which could not be checked here. TRBV21-1 is a documented pseudogene. The CDR3 covers 16 residues. The CDR3 here is CASSKARRVCPDTQYF. CDR3 nucleotide sequence: TGTGCCAGCAGCAAAGCGAGGAGGGTTTGTCCAGATACGCAGTATTTT.

In DNA form, the CDR3 reads TGTGCCAGTAGTCCCTGGACAGGCAACGCCGGGGAGCTGTTTTTT. The encoded protein is CASSPWTGNAGELFF. This chain links TRBV19 with TRBJ2-2; 7 bases are a match to TRBD1. The CDR3 totals 15 residues. V trimming: 5 bases; J trimming: 6 bases; junction bases outside the gene matches: 9. Per germline, CDR1 LNHDA and CDR2 SQIVND (reference sequence). Complete variable domain (other parts from reference TRBV19 and TRBJ2-2): DGGITQSPKYLFRKEGQNVTLSCEQNLNHDAMYWYRQDPGQGLRLIYYSQIVNDFQKGDIAEGYSVSREKKESFPLTVTSAQKNPTAFYLCASSPWTGNAGELFFGEGSRLTVL.

The rearrangement links TRBV2 to TRBJ1-6; possibly TRBD1 for D (6 bases). The V end was cut by 6 bases, the J end by 5 bases, with 8 bases between. Germline V gene sequence: CDR1 SNHLY, CDR2 FYNNEI. This CDR3 comprises 13 residues. The CDR3 is CASRDRDNSPLHF. Written as DNA, the CDR3 is TGTGCCAGCAGGGACAGAGATAATTCACCCCTCCACTTT. Drawing the rest from reference TRBV2 and TRBJ1-6, the complete variable domain is EPEVTQTPSHQVTQMGQEVILRCVPISNHLYFYWYRQILGQKVEFLVSFYNNEISEKSEIFDDQFSVERPDGSNFTLKIRSTKLEDSAMYFCASRDRDNSPLHFGNGTRLTVT.

This rearrangement joins TRBV4-3 to TRBJ2-3, with 7 bases lining up with TRBD2. Germline loops: CDR1 LGHNA, CDR2 YSLEER. V lost 0 bases, J lost 2 bases, and 8 bases stayed unmatched. CDR3 length: 17 amino acids. The CDR3 DNA follows: TGCGCCAGCAGCCAAGATCCGTCTAGCGGCTACACAGATACGCAGTATTTT. Amino acids: CASSQDPSSGYTDTQYF.

The chain uses TRBV5-6 and TRBJ2-4; weak D call: TRBD1 (6 bases). The CDR3 consists of 16 residues. V shed 0 bases and J shed 6 bases, with 16 bases lying between them. Germline-derived CDR1 and CDR2 are SGHDT and YYEEEE. CDR3 coding DNA: TGTGCCAGCAGCTTGGCAGTGGGGGCACGGGGAAACATTCAGTACTTC. The encoded protein is CASSLAVGARGNIQYF.

The chain employs TRBV5-1 and TRBJ2-5, with D hard to call. V was cut by 4 bases and J by 2 bases, with 15 bases left in between. The CDR3 contains 15 residues. Germline CDR1 and CDR2: SGHRS and YFSETQ. The CDR3 protein is CASSRSGGLQETQYF. DNA for the CDR3: TGCGCCAGCAGCCGCTCGGGCGGTCTTCAAGAGACCCAGTACTTC.

The chain joins TRBV25-1 to TRBJ1-3, with D hard to call. V was pared by 5 bases and J by 0 bases, with 14 bases between. From germline, CDR1 is MGHDK and CDR2 SYGVNS. The CDR3 runs to 16 residues. DNA of the CDR3: TGTGCCAGCAGTTATCCCTGGGGAAGCTCTGGAAACACCATATATTTT. The encoded protein is CASSYPWGSSGNTIYF.

The table lists this clone with a count of one. This chain links TRBV7-2 with TRBJ1-2; 9 nucleotides agree with TRBD1. V gave up 2 bases and J gave up 10 bases; unmatched junction bases: 11. The germline gives CDR1 SGHTA, CDR2 FQGNSA. This CDR3 has 15 amino acids. CDR3 nucleotides: TGTGCCAGCAGCTTACGGACAGGGGCTATAGTCCCCTACACCTTC. Translation gives CASSLRTGAIVPYTF. The full variable domain, rest sourced from reference TRBV7-2 and TRBJ1-2, is GAGVSQSPSNKVTEKGKDVELRCDPISGHTALYWYRQSLGQGLEFLIYFQGNSAPDKSGLPSDRFSAERTGGSVSTLTIQRTQQEDSAVYLCASSLRTGAIVPYTFGSGTRLTVV.

The chain couples TRBV5-6 to TRBJ2-1; no firm D call. The CDR3 totals 15 residues. Germline V lookup: CDR1 SGHDT, CDR2 YYEEEE. The V end lost 4 bases, the J end lost 8 bases, and 19 bases lay between the germline ends. CDR3: CASSLRPYPYDEQFF. The DNA for the CDR3 is TGTGCCAGCAGCCTTCGACCTTACCCATACGATGAGCAGTTCTTC. Full variable domain (outside the CDR3, taken from reference TRBV5-6 and TRBJ2-1): DAGVTQSPTHLIKTRGQQVTLRCSPKSGHDTVSWYQQALGQGPQFIFQYYEEEERQRGNFPDRFSGHQFPNYSSELNVNALLLGDSALYLCASSLRPYPYDEQFFGPGTRLTVL.

The rearrangement links TRBV19 to TRBJ1-2; perhaps TRBD1 as D (5 bases). The CDR3 totals 16 residues. Looked up from germline, CDR1 is LNHDA and CDR2 is SQIVND (reference sequence). Between the trimmed V and J ends, which lost 5 bases and 4 bases, there was a span of 20 bases. DNA for the CDR3: TGTGCCAGTAGTTGGATCGGCGGGGGGAGAAGCTATGGCTACACCTTC. The encoded protein is CASSWIGGGRSYGYTF.

The V and J genes are TRBV29-1 and TRBJ2-1; 7 bases align to TRBD2. Germline V CDR1 and CDR2: SQVTM, ANQGSEA. The CDR3 loop spans 15 amino acids. J gave up 2 bases and V 7 bases, and 11 bases lay outside the gene matches. The DNA for the CDR3 is TGCAGCGGACAGCGGAGGGGAGGGCCCTACAATGAGCAGTTCTTC. Protein: CSGQRRGGPYNEQFF.

The chain links TRBV7-2 to TRBJ2-5; D not certain. The CDR3 length is 11 residues. V dropped 5 bases and J dropped 8 bases, with 9 bases sitting between them. Germline loops: CDR1 SGHTA, CDR2 FQGNSA. As DNA, the CDR3 is TGTGCCAGCAGCGCCCCAGGCACCCAGTACTTC. Its translation is CASSAPGTQYF.

CDR3 amino acids: CASRRLAGGSSYEQYF. CDR3 sequence (DNA): TGTGCCAGCAGAAGACTAGCGGGAGGGAGCTCCTACGAGCAGTACTTC. The chain carries TRBV11-2 and TRBJ2-7; 14 nucleotides agree with TRBD2. V trimming: 6 bases; J trimming: 0 bases; junction bases outside the gene matches: 4. The germline V gene encodes CDR1 SGHAT and CDR2 FQNNGV. The CDR3 runs to 16 residues.

This chain's CDR3 is CASKRPLPQATNEKLFF. In DNA, the CDR3 is TGCGCCAGCAAGAGACCGCTACCTCAAGCAACTAATGAAAAACTGTTTTTT. The chain recombines TRBV10-1 with TRBJ1-4; D unresolved. The V end was cut by 7 bases, the J end by 0 bases, with 18 bases between. The CDR3 totals 17 residues. Germline CDR1 is WNHNN and CDR2 is SYGVQD (reference sequence).

The chain has TRBV7-3 and TRBJ2-5; 8 positions match TRBD1. V was pared by 5 bases and J by 5 bases, with 13 bases of the junction left unmatched. The CDR3 length is 16 residues. Germline-derived CDR1 and CDR2 are SGHTA and FQGTGA. CDR3 region: CASSLTGALRGETQYF. DNA of the CDR3: TGTGCCAGCAGCCTGACAGGGGCCCTCCGAGGGGAGACCCAGTACTTC.

This clone has only a few counts. This chain joins TRBV25-1 and TRBJ2-7; 7 bases fit TRBD2. This CDR3 is 11 amino acids long. Trimming at V came to 4 bases and at J to 6 bases, leaving 0 bases not matched to a gene. Germline CDR1 reads MGHDK; CDR2 reads SYGVNS. CDR3 sequence: CASSGGGEQYF. CDR3 sequence (DNA): TGTGCCAGCAGTGGCGGGGGCGAGCAGTACTTC.

The chain has TRBV27 and TRBJ2-7, with D possibly being TRBD2 (5 bases). The V gene lost 6 bases and the J gene lost 0 bases, with 15 bases spanning the gap. The CDR3 spans 15 residues. Germline V gene data show CDR1 as MNHEY and CDR2 as SMNVEV (reference sequence). The CDR3 coding sequence is TGTGCCAGCAGCCCCCGGGGAGCAAACTCCTACGAGCAGTACTTC. Its protein product is CASSPRGANSYEQYF.

The chain recombines TRBV19 with TRBJ2-1, with D perhaps TRBD1 (6 bases). Germline V gives CDR1 LNHDA, CDR2 SQIVND (reference sequence). V was pared by 6 bases and J by 7 bases, with 16 bases between. The length of the CDR3 is 14 residues. CDR3 region: CASRKDSLRNEQFF. The DNA for the CDR3 is TGTGCCAGTAGAAAGGACAGCTTAAGGAATGAGCAGTTCTTC.

The V and J genes are TRBV6-2 or TRBV6-3 and TRBJ2-2, with D unresolved. The V end lost 5 bases, the J end lost 6 bases, and 22 bases lay between the germline ends. The CDR3 runs 17 residues. CDR1 is MNHEY, CDR2 SVGEGT, per germline. The CDR3, as DNA: TGTGCCAGCAGTCACACGGCGTGGCAGGTCGTCGCCGGGGAGCTGTTTTTT. Encoded protein: CASSHTAWQVVAGELFF.

The chain carries TRBV7-2 and TRBJ1-2, with D possibly matching TRBD1 (6 bases). Germline CDR1 reads SGHTA; CDR2 reads FQGNSA. The CDR3 totals 15 residues. The V and J ends lost 5 bases and 4 bases respectively, with 17 bases between them. The CDR3 nucleotides read TGTGCCAGCAGCGAAACCGGGACATTCTTCTATGGCTACACCTTC. Protein: CASSETGTFFYGYTF. The variable domain in full, completed from reference TRBV7-2 and TRBJ1-2, reads GAGVSQSPSNKVTEKGKDVELRCDPISGHTALYWYRQSLGQGLEFLIYFQGNSAPDKSGLPSDRFSAERTGGSVSTLTIQRTQQEDSAVYLCASSETGTFFYGYTFGSGTRLTVV.

The rearrangement uses TRBV11-2 and TRBJ2-6; 7 nucleotides agree with TRBD1. This CDR3 region has 18 residues. V lost 3 bases to trimming and J lost 1 base; unmatched junction nucleotides: 9. Germline CDR1 is SGHAT and CDR2 is FQNNGV. This CDR3 is CASSFPGQLVSGANVLTF. CDR3 bases: TGTGCCAGCAGCTTTCCGGGACAGTTAGTGTCTGGGGCCAACGTCCTGACTTTC.

This chain connects TRBV7-2 to TRBJ1-6, with D possibly matching TRBD1 (6 bases). CDR3 length: 15 residues. CDR1 and CDR2 from the germline V gene are SGHTA and FQGNSA. V was cut by 3 bases and J by 10 bases, with 16 bases left in between. In nucleotides, the CDR3 is TGTGCCAGCAGCTTGGGGGCGCGTGGAGAATCACCCCTCCACTTT. Protein: CASSLGARGESPLHF.

The genes are TRBV5-1 and TRBJ1-1, with 8 bases aligning to TRBD1. The ends lost 4 bases at V and 4 bases at J; junction bases unmatched: 9. This CDR3 is built from 15 residues. Germline-derived CDR1 and CDR2 are SGHRS and YFSETQ. CDR3 residues: CASSKDTGGSTEAFF. Written as DNA, the CDR3 is TGCGCCAGCAGCAAGGATACAGGGGGAAGCACTGAAGCTTTCTTT. The full variable domain, with the rest looked up from reference TRBV5-1 and TRBJ1-1, is KAGVTQTPRYLIKTRGQQVTLSCSPISGHRSVSWYQQTPGQGLQFLFEYFSETQRNKGNFPGRFSGRQFSNSRSEMNVSTLELGDSALYLCASSKDTGGSTEAFFGQGTRLTVV.

This chain uses TRBV5-5 with TRBJ2-7; TRBD1 agrees at 9 bases. The CDR3 loop spans 15 amino acids. V lost 1 base, J lost 5 bases, and 7 bases stayed unmatched. Per the germline V gene, CDR1 is SGHKS and CDR2 is YYEKEE (reference sequence). The CDR3 reads CASSLQQGAWNEQYF. The CDR3 coding sequence is TGTGCCAGCAGCTTGCAACAGGGGGCCTGGAACGAGCAGTACTTC.

The chain carries TRBV4-3 and TRBJ1-1; TRBD1 might be the D (6 bases). The germline V gene has CDR1 LGHNA and CDR2 YSLEER. This CDR3 has 14 residues. Trimming stripped 2 bases from V and 6 bases from J, with 13 bases between. The CDR3 reads CASSQKTGYSEAFF. The DNA for the CDR3 is TGCGCCAGCAGCCAAAAAACAGGGTACTCTGAAGCTTTCTTT.

Points on this clone: An end of the junction differs from the germline gene, which may be a read error. The V gene is TRBV7-7, the J gene TRBJ2-6; TRBD1 might be the D (5 bases). The germline CDR1 and CDR2 sequences are SSHAT and FNYEAQ (reference sequence). This CDR3 is built from 15 residues. The CDR3 bases are TGTGCTAGCAGCCCGTCAGGGTCTGGGGCCAACGTCCTGACTTTC. Translating gives CASSPSGSGANVLTF.